What follows is one T cell receptor beta chain and its context. Its specific antigen is unknown. Base qualities are not at hand, and no much larger clone is one base apart. V and J are trimmed by 5 bases and 2 bases, and the gene matches miss 14 bases of the junction. Taken from cysteine to phenylalanine, the CDR3 has 17 residues. Just CDR3 DNA is preserved here, 51 bases in frame from base 1. Ficoll-Paque density gradient centrifugation was the method used to isolate PBMCs. TCRdb names Illumina NovaSeq 6000 as the instrument used. TCRalpha and TCRbeta cDNA libraries were built by 5'RACE with constant-segment primers, adding sample barcodes and unique molecular identifiers. Trizol reagent was used to extract RNA from every sample. The libraries were amplified in two PCR steps, and the second step added a second sample barcode and Illumina TruSeq adapters. Libraries were sequenced on an Illumina NovaSeq with 2 x 150 bp paired-end reads. The published analysis was carried out like this. With migec v1.2.7, reads were demultiplexed and then collapsed into UMI-guided consensus sequences. With mixcr v2.1.11, UMI consensuses were aligned to TRA and TRB V and J templates and assembled into clonotypes. A clonotype was counted as expanded or contracted only when both edgeR and NoisET called the clonotype significant, with the noise models trained on biological replicates. For edgeR calls, the thresholds were a false discovery rate-adjusted p below 0.01 and a log2 fold-change of 1. As an exploratory analysis of dynamics, max-normalized trajectories of the 1000 most abundant clonotypes were examined with PCA combined with hierarchical clustering. Each responding clone was given a CD4 or CD8 phenotype based on the CD4+ and CD8+ repertoires, which had been sequenced separately. The public sequencing data were trimmed at Q25 with fastp and processed into clonotypes with MiXCR by TCRdb, which kept only in-frame beta chains. Rows with a matching CDR3 protein are joined into one entry that keeps the most common DNA and genes. The V and J calls and clone size are TCRdb's, not the authors'. For this sample the table gives fewer than 350,000 distinct CDR3 sequences, of which approximately 7.6% were detected only once. Clones ranked in the top ten supply under 25% of the sample.

The data were taken from a study of T-cell memory formation after mild COVID-19 (dated by TCRdb to the early 2020s). Broadly, across the study: Most TCR sequence clusters were specific to one of the two donors. Longitudinal TCRalpha and TCRbeta repertoire sequencing tracked T-cell clones expanding and contracting after mild COVID-19 in two donors. The cohort comprised two young, previously healthy adult volunteers, one female and one male. Results the study describes overall, beyond this receptor: Some responding clones were found in pre-infection memory, which suggests that pre-existing cross-reactive memory T cells took part in the SARS-CoV-2 response. The second-wave clones that peaked on day 37 were not confirmed to be SARS-CoV-2 specific. Contracting CD4+ clones turned up mainly in the CM and EM memory subsets, whereas EMRA was where CD8+ clones were enriched. From day 15 to 85, contracting clones showed balanced CD4/CD8 phenotypes, whereas a second wave of clones that expanded from day 15 to 37 leaned towards CD4+. Only a couple of mild cases were covered in the study, and larger cohorts including severe cases with pre-infection samples were considered necessary.

The rearranged segments are TRBV12-3 or TRBV12-4 and TRBJ2-7; 8 bases in between match TRBD2. The sequence was collected from a man aged 18-30 years who had mild COVID-19 (a few samples of this study predate the infection). The sample titles of this study are shuffled in the database, so cell type and time point are left out; the donor was told from shared clones. Input material: PBMCs or a T cell subset sorted from them (not recorded which). The DNA reads as follows: TGTGCCAGCAGTCTTCCCCTGGGACTAGGCGAAGCCTACGAGCAGTACTTC. Its coded protein is CASSLPLGLGEAYEQYF.